One T cell receptor (beta chain) is described in this entry. The record originates from a study of blood T cell repertoires in COVID-19. Study-wide context: Material from acute and convalescent COVID-19 was sourced from the United States, Italy and Spain.

The CDR3 runs 14 residues. The germline CDR1 and CDR2 sequences are LNHDA and SQIVND (reference sequence). With 8 bases removed from V and 0 bases from J, the gap between germline ends came to 13 bases. How the authors handled the data: Scientists estimated how many nucleated cells there were by amplifying reference gene primers. The assay was immunoSEQ multiplex PCR, and TCRdb's table has in-frame clones only and misses some. Clone size and the V and J calls come from that table; the DNA yielded D and trimming. The table records more than 85,000 clones, roughly nine tenths of them present only once.

The sequencing input was peripheral blood. V is TRBV19 and J is TRBJ1-1; a possible D gene is TRBD1 (6 bases). The sequence was obtained from a woman in her seventies with acute or convalescent COVID-19. The CDR3 sequence: CASAQQGMNTEAFF. DNA for the CDR3: TGTGCCAGTGCTCAACAGGGTATGAACACTGAAGCTTTCTTT.